The clone carrying this T cell receptor (beta chain) was counted a few times. Its antigen is not identified. The CDR3 length is 15 residues. Looked up from germline, CDR1 is MNHEY and CDR2 is SVGEGT. The ends were cut back, 0 bases at V and 2 bases at J, with 10 bases in the middle. The sample comes from a study of vaccination and CD4 T cells after COVID-19. This sample's treatment: roughly 11-day PBMC culture with coronavirus spike peptide pools or control peptides (ViraFEST assay). Sequencing of cultured CD4+ T cell DNA used the Oncomine TCR Beta short-read assay. TCRdb processed the PCR reads anew with MiXCR; each CDR3 protein has one entry. The table has some 16,000 distinct CDR3 sequences, about 53% seen once; the top ten hold 3.7%.

This sequence originates from a human donor who had recovered from COVID-19. The V call is TRBV6-2 or TRBV6-3, the J call TRBJ2-5; D perhaps matches TRBD1 (6 bases). Sequenced here: CD4+ T cells from blood, cultured in vitro, sampled before SARS-CoV-2 vaccination. DNA of the CDR3: TGTGCCAGCAGTTACTCGACAGGAAAACAAGAGACCCAGTACTTC. Translating it yields CASSYSTGKQETQYF.